These 9 T cell receptor beta chains were all obtained from the same sample, sequenced in a study of blood T cell repertoires in COVID-19. TCRdb's copy holds only in-frame clones and misses some; the assay was immunoSEQ multiplex PCR. In the table there are about 90,000 clones, approximately 89% of which are singletons. The specimen was peripheral blood. These receptors originate from a human donor with active COVID-19. The donor label of this sample is uncertain.

This chain uses TRBV14 with TRBJ2-3, with D possibly matching TRBD1 (5 bases). The CDR3 runs 15 residues. Germline assignment: CDR1 SGHDN and CDR2 FVKESK. Trimming stripped 3 bases from V and 7 bases from J, with 17 bases between. This CDR3 reads CASSQRLIPGNTQYF. CDR3 nucleotides: TGTGCCAGCAGCCAGAGGTTAATCCCAGGGAATACGCAGTATTTT.

This rearrangement joins TRBV5-6 to TRBJ1-2; possibly TRBD1 for D (6 bases). The CDR3 has 13 amino acids. The V gene's germline CDR1 is SGHDT and CDR2 YYEEEE. Trimming stripped 7 bases from V and 5 bases from J, with 15 bases between. CDR3 sequence reads: CASRGQGWYGYTF. The DNA for the CDR3 is TGTGCCAGCCGAGGGCAGGGGTGGTATGGCTACACCTTC.

This clone has only one observation. J is TRBJ1-2 and V is TRBV5-8; 7 bases are a match to TRBD1. The ends lost 4 bases at V and 8 bases at J; junction bases unmatched: 11. The CDR3 contains 14 residues. The V gene's germline CDR1 is SGHTS and CDR2 YDEGEE. The CDR3 here is CASSREGGARGYTF. In nucleotides, the CDR3 is TGTGCCAGCAGCAGGGAAGGGGGCGCAAGGGGCTACACCTTC.

The rearrangement uses TRBV2 and TRBJ2-7, with 7 bases lining up with TRBD2. This CDR3 is 14 amino acids long. Germline V CDR1 and CDR2: SNHLY, FYNNEI. Losses at the gene ends were 3 bases for V and 2 bases for J; bases not matched to a gene: 4. The CDR3: CASSDQRGAYEQYF. CDR3 DNA sequence: TGTGCCAGCAGTGACCAGCGGGGCGCCTACGAGCAGTACTTC.

The chain links TRBV9 to TRBJ2-1; 8 bases agree with TRBD1. V trimming: 3 bases; J trimming: 0 bases; junction bases outside the gene matches: 2. The CDR3 consists of 15 residues. Germline V gene sequence: CDR1 SGDLS, CDR2 YYNGEE. CDR3 region: CASSGQGSSYNEQFF. The CDR3 coding sequence is TGTGCCAGCAGCGGACAGGGGAGCTCCTACAATGAGCAGTTCTTC.

Only a few counts were recorded for this clone. CDR3 residues: CASSWDRGSYEQYF. In DNA form, the CDR3 reads TGTGCCAGCAGCTGGGACAGGGGCTCCTACGAGCAGTACTTC. The chain combines TRBV5-4 with TRBJ2-7; 10 bases fit TRBD1. The trim removed 3 bases at V and 0 bases at J, leaving 0 bases unmatched. The germline V gene has CDR1 SGHNT and CDR2 YYREEE (reference sequence). The length of the CDR3 is 14 residues.

The chain is built from TRBV27 and TRBJ1-2; the D gene is possibly TRBD1 (6 bases). The germline gives CDR1 MNHEY, CDR2 SMNVEV (reference sequence). The CDR3 length is 14 residues. Trimming cost V 4 bases and J 6 bases, with 15 bases left between them. CDR3 sequence reads: CASSYQGRDNGYTF. The CDR3 coding sequence is TGTGCCAGCAGTTACCAGGGGCGAGATAATGGCTACACCTTC.

The chain recombines TRBV5-1 with TRBJ2-1; D call uncertain. The germline gives CDR1 SGHRS, CDR2 YFSETQ. The CDR3 spans 18 residues. The V end was cut by 2 bases, the J end by 4 bases, with 22 bases between. The CDR3 coding sequence is TGCGCCAGCAGCTTTCCGCTCGGCCCTCGACACGTGTACAATGAGCAGTTCTTC. It specifies CASSFPLGPRHVYNEQFF.

J is TRBJ2-5 and V is TRBV19; the match to TRBD2 covers 12 bases. Germline V CDR1 and CDR2: LNHDA, SQIVND (reference sequence). The J segment lost 5 bases and the V segment lost 9 bases, leaving 7 bases of the junction unmatched. The CDR3 runs to 14 residues. The CDR3 reads CASASGGEWETQYF. For the CDR3, the DNA is TGTGCCAGCGCTAGCGGGGGGGAGTGGGAGACCCAGTACTTC.